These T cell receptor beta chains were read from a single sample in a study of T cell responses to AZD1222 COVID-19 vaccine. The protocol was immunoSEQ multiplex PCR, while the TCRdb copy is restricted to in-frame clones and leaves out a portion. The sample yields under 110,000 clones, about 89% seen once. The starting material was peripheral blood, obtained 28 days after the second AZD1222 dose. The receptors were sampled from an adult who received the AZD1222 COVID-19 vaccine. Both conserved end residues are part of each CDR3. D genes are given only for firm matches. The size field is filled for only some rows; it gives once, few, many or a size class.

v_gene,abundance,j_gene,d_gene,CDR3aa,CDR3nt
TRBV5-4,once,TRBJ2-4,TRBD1,CASSLGRQGKNIQYF,TGTGCCAGCAGCTTGGGGAGACAGGGAAAAAACATTCAGTACTTC
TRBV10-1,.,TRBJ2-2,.,CASSGQHTGELFF,TGCGCCAGCAGCGGACAGCACACCGGGGAGCTGTTTTTT
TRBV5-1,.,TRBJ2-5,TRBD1,CASSPRTGEETQYF,TGCGCCAGCAGCCCAAGGACAGGGGAAGAGACCCAGTACTTC
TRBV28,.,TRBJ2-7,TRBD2,CASSGLAGFYEQYF,TGTGCCAGCAGCGGACTAGCGGGATTCTACGAGCAGTACTTC
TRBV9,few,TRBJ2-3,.,CASSSAALQSTDTQYF,TGTGCCAGCAGCTCCGCGGCGCTCCAGAGCACAGATACGCAGTATTTT
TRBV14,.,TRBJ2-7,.,CASSHLGRSSSYEQYF,TGTGCCAGCAGCCACTTGGGACGGAGCAGCTCCTACGAGCAGTACTTC
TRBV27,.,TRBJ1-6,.,CASTRSSYNSPLHF,TGTGCCAGCACCCGTAGCTCCTATAATTCACCCCTCCACTTT
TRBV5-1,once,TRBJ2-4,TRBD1,CASSPMGQGNIQYF,TGCGCCAGCAGCCCTATGGGACAGGGAAACATTCAGTACTTC
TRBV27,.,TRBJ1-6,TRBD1,CASSFSGTGTFSPLHF,TGTGCCAGCAGTTTTTCCGGGACAGGGACTTTTTCACCCCTCCACTTT
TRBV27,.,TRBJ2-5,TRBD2,CASSLRGLREAKETQYF,TGTGCCAGCAGTTTAAGGGGACTTCGGGAGGCCAAAGAGACCCAGTACTTC
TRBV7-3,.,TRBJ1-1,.,CASSSGGVNTEAFF,TGTGCCAGCAGCTCTGGGGGGGTTAACACTGAAGCTTTCTTT
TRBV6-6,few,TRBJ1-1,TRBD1,CASTRDRAGATEAFF,TGTGCCAGCACCCGGGACAGGGCCGGGGCCACTGAAGCTTTCTTT
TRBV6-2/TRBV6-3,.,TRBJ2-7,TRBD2,CASSLILAALSYEQYF,TGTGCCAGCAGCCTAATTCTAGCGGCCCTCTCCTACGAGCAGTACTTC